This TCR beta chain was sequenced in a study of radiotherapy plus CTLA-4 blockade in lung cancer. Background on the study: Among all patients, 18% showed objective responses, while more than 25% had disease control.

Generated by immunoSEQ multiplex PCR, the TCRdb table keeps only in-frame clones and is missing some. The sample comprises about 70,000 clones, approximately 76% of which are singletons, and about 17% rests with the top ten. V lost 4 bases, J lost 8 bases, and 6 bases stayed unmatched. This CDR3 is built from 14 residues. In germline, CDR1 is SGHRS, CDR2 YFSETQ. This receptor was obtained from a human donor with non-small cell lung cancer whose response to radiotherapy plus ipilimumab could not be evaluated. Some clones in this sample may be carry-over from other donors' samples. Sequenced here: peripheral blood, sampled from a patient treated with radiotherapy plus ipilimumab. This chain uses TRBV5-1 with TRBJ1-4, with TRBD1 matching over 9 bases. The CDR3 loop is CASSTQGAGEKLFF. In DNA form, the CDR3 reads TGCGCCAGCAGCACACAGGGGGCGGGGGAAAAACTGTTTTTT. The whole variable domain, remainder taken from reference TRBV5-1 and TRBJ1-4, is KAGVTQTPRYLIKTRGQQVTLSCSPISGHRSVSWYQQTPGQGLQFLFEYFSETQRNKGNFPGRFSGRQFSNSRSEMNVSTLELGDSALYLCASSTQGAGEKLFFGSGTQLSVL.